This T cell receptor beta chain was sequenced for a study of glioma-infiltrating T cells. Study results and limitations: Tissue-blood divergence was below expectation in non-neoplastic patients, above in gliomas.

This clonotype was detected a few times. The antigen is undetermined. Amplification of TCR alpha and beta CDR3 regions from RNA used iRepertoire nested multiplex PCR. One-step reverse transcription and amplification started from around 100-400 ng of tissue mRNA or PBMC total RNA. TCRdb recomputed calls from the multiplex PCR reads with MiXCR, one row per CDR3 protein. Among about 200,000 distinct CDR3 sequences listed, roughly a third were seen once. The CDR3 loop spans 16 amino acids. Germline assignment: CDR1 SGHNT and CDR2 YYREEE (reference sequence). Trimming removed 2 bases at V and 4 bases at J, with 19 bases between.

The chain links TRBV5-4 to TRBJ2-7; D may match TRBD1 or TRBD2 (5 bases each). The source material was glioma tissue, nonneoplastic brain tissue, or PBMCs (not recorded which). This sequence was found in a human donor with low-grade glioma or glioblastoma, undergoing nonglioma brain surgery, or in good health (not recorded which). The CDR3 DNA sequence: TGTGCCAGCAGCTTCGCTGGGACGGACGGACCTTACGAGCAGTACTTC. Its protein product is CASSFAGTDGPYEQYF.